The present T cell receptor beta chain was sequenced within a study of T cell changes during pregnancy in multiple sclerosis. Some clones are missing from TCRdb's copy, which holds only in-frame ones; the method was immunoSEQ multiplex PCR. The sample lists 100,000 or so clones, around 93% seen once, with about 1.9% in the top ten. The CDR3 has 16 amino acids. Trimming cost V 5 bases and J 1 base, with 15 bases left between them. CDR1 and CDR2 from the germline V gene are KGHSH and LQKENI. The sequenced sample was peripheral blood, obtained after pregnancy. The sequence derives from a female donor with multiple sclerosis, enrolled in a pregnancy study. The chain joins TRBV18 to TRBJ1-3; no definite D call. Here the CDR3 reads CASSSRVGSSGNTIYF. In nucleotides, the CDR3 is TGTGCCAGCTCATCGAGGGTTGGGTCTTCTGGAAACACCATATATTTT.